This TCR beta chain was captured by sequencing in a study of PD-1 blockade in classical Hodgkin lymphoma. Worth noting for this clone: Its target is not known.

CDR1 and CDR2 from the germline V gene are LNHDA and SQIVND (reference sequence). CDR3 size: 13 residues. Trimming stripped 3 bases from V and 6 bases from J, with 10 bases between. Exposure to brentuximab vedotin varied, and each patient had relapsed following autologous stem cell transplantation. General study results and limits: Complete responders started with a diversity level that resembled newly diagnosed patients at baseline. Among the patients, those starting nivolumab under 1 year after ASCT were excluded. CD4+ TCR diversity climbed significantly by C4D1, unlike CD8+ TCR diversity.

The assay was immunoSEQ multiplex PCR, and TCRdb's table has in-frame clones only and misses some. The sample yields under 25,000 clones, around 82% seen once. The sequences come from peripheral blood mononuclear cells (PBMCs), collected before the second cycle of nivolumab. The clonotype was recovered from a human donor with classical Hodgkin lymphoma. This sequence joins TRBV19 and TRBJ2-3; maybe TRBD2 (5 bases). The CDR3, as DNA: TGTGCCAGTAGTATCGGGGTTTCGGATACGCAGTATTTT. This sequence encodes CASSIGVSDTQYF.